A single sample gave rise to the 19 T cell receptor beta chains below, sequenced in a study of long-term antiretroviral therapy in people with HIV. A v3.0 immunoSEQ assay was performed at survey level. Measured with immunoSEQ multiplex PCR; TCRdb has only the in-frame clones, and not every one. The sample lists over 20,000 clones, around 83% occurring once. The sample here was unsorted PBMCs, taken 1.9 years after starting antiretroviral therapy. The source is a woman aged 25 to 45 with HIV.

The chain joins TRBV19 to TRBJ2-1, with 9 positions matching TRBD1. The V gene end was trimmed by 9 bases and the J gene end by 6 bases; junction bases not matched to a gene: 12. Germline V CDR1 and CDR2: LNHDA, SQIVND (reference sequence). This CDR3 has 15 amino acids. The chain's CDR3 is CASTGADRGVNEQFF. The CDR3 region has the DNA TGTGCCAGCACGGGGGCGGACAGGGGTGTCAATGAGCAGTTCTTC.

The gene calls are TRBV2 and TRBJ1-2, with TRBD1 matching over 10 bases. J was trimmed by 6 bases and V by 10 bases; bases with no gene match: 5. Germline CDR1 SNHLY, CDR2 FYNNEI. CDR3 length: 12 residues. The CDR3 protein is CAKYGQGDGYTF. The CDR3 region has the DNA TGTGCCAAATATGGACAGGGGGATGGCTACACCTTC.

The count of this clone is one. The DNA of the CDR3 is TGTGCCAGCAGCCCTTTCGGCACGATGGAATATGGCTACACCTTC. Encoded protein: CASSPFGTMEYGYTF. J is TRBJ1-2 and V is TRBV9; no clear D. CDR3 length: 15 amino acids. CDR1 is SGDLS and CDR2 is YYNGEE in the germline V gene. V was pared by 4 bases and J by 5 bases, with 18 bases between.

The gene calls are TRBV10-2 and TRBJ1-1, with TRBD1 identical over 8 bases. J gave up 2 bases and V 6 bases, and 11 bases lay outside the gene matches. The CDR3 length is 16 residues. Germline lookup yields CDR1 WSHSY and CDR2 SAAADI. This chain's CDR3 is CASSDTPGQGNTEAFF. DNA of the CDR3: TGCGCCAGCAGCGATACCCCTGGACAGGGAAACACTGAAGCTTTCTTT.

The rearrangement uses TRBV5-1 and TRBJ1-2; perhaps TRBD1 as D (5 bases). Germline assignment: CDR1 SGHRS and CDR2 YFSETQ. With 2 bases removed from V and 2 bases from J, the gap between germline ends came to 10 bases. This CDR3 is 14 amino acids long. CDR3 sequence reads: CASSFSGLNYGYTF. In DNA form, the CDR3 reads TGCGCCAGCAGCTTTTCGGGGCTAAACTATGGCTACACCTTC. The full variable domain, in which reference TRBV5-1 and TRBJ1-2 provide the parts outside the CDR3, is KAGVTQTPRYLIKTRGQQVTLSCSPISGHRSVSWYQQTPGQGLQFLFEYFSETQRNKGNFPGRFSGRQFSNSRSEMNVSTLELGDSALYLCASSFSGLNYGYTFGSGTRLTVV.

The chain has TRBV29-1 and TRBJ2-1, with TRBD1 identical over 7 bases. Germline CDR1 and CDR2: SQVTM and ANQGSEA. Trimming at V came to 7 bases and at J to 13 bases, leaving 13 bases not matched to a gene. The CDR3 length is 12 residues. The CDR3 DNA is TGCAGCGCCTTAGGGACAGTCCTCCGTCAGTTCTTC. It encodes CSALGTVLRQFF.

The chain uses TRBV11-2 and TRBJ1-2; perhaps TRBD1 as D (5 bases). The CDR3 sequence is 16 residues long. Germline V gene lookup returns CDR1 SGHAT and CDR2 FQNNGV. Trimming removed 1 base at V and 6 bases at J, with 18 bases between. The CDR3 DNA is TGTGCCAGCAGCTTAGTGGGGCAACCGAGGAGTGATGGCTACACCTTC. Encoded protein: CASSLVGQPRSDGYTF.

The chain carries TRBV6-6 and TRBJ2-1; D not certain. The CDR3 contains 14 residues. Trimming left V 0 bases short and J 4 bases short, with 7 bases between. Germline values: CDR1 MNHNY, CDR2 SVGAGI (reference sequence). The CDR3 DNA reads as TGTGCCAGCAGTTACTCTCCAGATTACAATGAGCAGTTCTTC. Protein sequence: CASSYSPDYNEQFF.

This chain connects TRBV6-6 to TRBJ2-5; 13 bases are shared with TRBD2. The germline gives CDR1 MNHNY, CDR2 SVGAGI (reference sequence). V was pared by 6 bases and J by 1 base, with 5 bases of the junction left unmatched. The CDR3 is 16 amino acids. In nucleotides, the CDR3 is TGTGCCAGCAGGGAGGGACTAGCGGGGCGCCAAGAGACCCAGTACTTC. This encodes CASREGLAGRQETQYF.

This sequence joins TRBV13 and TRBJ2-2; 7 bases align to TRBD2. Trimming removed 5 bases from V and 3 bases from J; junction bases left unmatched: 3. Per the germline V gene, CDR1 is PRHDT and CDR2 is FYEKMQ (reference sequence). The CDR3 runs 14 residues. The CDR3 DNA reads TGTGCCAGCAGCAGGCGGGAGTACACCGGGGAGCTGTTTTTT. It codes for CASSRREYTGELFF.

Only one count was recorded for this clone. The genes are TRBV18 and TRBJ1-1; no firm D call. Germline V gene lookup returns CDR1 KGHSH and CDR2 LQKENI. Trimming left V 3 bases short and J 4 bases short, with 15 bases between. This CDR3 is built from 15 residues. This CDR3 is CASSPRHSEGTEAFF. The CDR3 DNA reads TGTGCCAGCTCACCCCGCCACAGTGAGGGCACTGAAGCTTTCTTT. Full variable domain (remainder filled in from reference TRBV18 and TRBJ1-1): NAGVMQNPRHLVRRRGQEARLRCSPMKGHSHVYWYRQLPEEGLKFMVYLQKENIIDESGMPKERFSAEFPKEGPSILRIQQVVRGDSAAYFCASSPRHSEGTEAFFGQGTRLTVV.

This chain links TRBV27 with TRBJ1-6; D remains unclear. Germline loops: CDR1 MNHEY, CDR2 SMNVEV (reference sequence). The CDR3 extends over 15 amino acids. V gave up 3 bases and J gave up 2 bases, with 8 bases separating them. CDR3 sequence reads: CASSLDFTYNSPLHF. CDR3 DNA: TGTGCCAGCAGTTTGGACTTCACCTATAATTCACCCCTCCACTTT.

The rearrangement links TRBV7-9 to TRBJ1-1; D may be TRBD1 (5 bases). This CDR3 comprises 15 residues. From germline, CDR1 is SEHNR and CDR2 FQNEAQ (reference sequence). V lost 1 base and J 4 bases, leaving 13 bases between the germline ends. The chain's CDR3 is CASSLEVREGTEAFF. As DNA, the CDR3 is TGTGCCAGCAGCTTAGAGGTCAGGGAGGGCACTGAAGCTTTCTTT.

The chain has TRBV5-5 and TRBJ2-1; D possibly matches TRBD1 or TRBD2 (5 bases each). Trimming took 6 bases from V and 8 from J, leaving 21 bases between them. The CDR3 loop spans 15 amino acids. Germline-derived CDR1 and CDR2 are SGHKS and YYEKEE (reference sequence). For the CDR3, the DNA is TGTGCCAGCACCCTAACAAATCAGGGAGCCTATGAGCAGTTCTTC. Its protein is CASTLTNQGAYEQFF. Drawing the rest from reference TRBV5-5 and TRBJ2-1, the complete variable domain is DAGVTQSPTHLIKTRGQQVTLRCSPISGHKSVSWYQQVLGQGPQFIFQYYEKEERGRGNFPDRFSARQFPNYSSELNVNALLLGDSALYLCASTLTNQGAYEQFFGPGTRLTVL.

The CDR3 region is CASSVQGASYNEQFF. For the CDR3, the DNA is TGTGCCAGCAGCGTACAGGGGGCCTCCTACAATGAGCAGTTCTTC. V is TRBV9 and J is TRBJ2-1; 8 bases match TRBD1. V was pared by 1 base and J by 0 bases, with 0 bases of the junction left unmatched. The CDR3 has 15 residues. CDR1 is SGDLS, CDR2 YYNGEE, per germline.

The V and J genes are TRBV13 and TRBJ1-3; D remains unclear. V was clipped by 4 bases and J by 2 bases, with 30 bases between them. CDR3 length: 21 residues. Germline loops: CDR1 PRHDT, CDR2 FYEKMQ (reference sequence). In DNA, the CDR3 is TGTGCCAGCAGCTCGAGGTTCGTGGATCCAATGACTGTTCCCACTGGAAACACCATATATTTT. Translation gives CASSSRFVDPMTVPTGNTIYF.

The table lists this clone with a count of one. V usage is TRBV6-1 and J usage is TRBJ2-2; D unresolved. V lost 7 bases to trimming and J lost 7 bases, with 10 bases between them. The CDR3 is 12 amino acids. Germline V CDR1 and CDR2: MNHNS, SASEGT. The CDR3 spells CASTIGSGELFF. The CDR3 bases are TGTGCCAGCACTATCGGTAGCGGGGAGCTGTTTTTT.

The J gene is TRBJ1-3, the V gene TRBV6-1; D gene uncertain. CDR3 length: 14 amino acids. Trimming pared 8 bases from V and 2 bases from J, leaving 13 bases between. Germline CDR1 reads MNHNS; CDR2 reads SASEGT. The CDR3 coding sequence is TGTGCCAGCGGTGGAGTAAATACTGGAAACACCATATATTTT. It yields the protein CASGGVNTGNTIYF.

V gene TRBV5-1 combines with J gene TRBJ2-2; D may be TRBD1 (6 bases). The germline V gene has CDR1 SGHRS and CDR2 YFSETQ. V was trimmed by 4 bases and J by 5 bases, leaving 18 bases between them. This CDR3 is 16 amino acids long. Here the CDR3 reads CASSTQPDSSTGELFF. CDR3 nucleotide sequence: TGCGCCAGCAGCACGCAGCCGGACAGCTCTACCGGGGAGCTGTTTTTT. Looking up the rest from reference TRBV5-1 and TRBJ2-2 gives the full variable domain: KAGVTQTPRYLIKTRGQQVTLSCSPISGHRSVSWYQQTPGQGLQFLFEYFSETQRNKGNFPGRFSGRQFSNSRSEMNVSTLELGDSALYLCASSTQPDSSTGELFFGEGSRLTVL.